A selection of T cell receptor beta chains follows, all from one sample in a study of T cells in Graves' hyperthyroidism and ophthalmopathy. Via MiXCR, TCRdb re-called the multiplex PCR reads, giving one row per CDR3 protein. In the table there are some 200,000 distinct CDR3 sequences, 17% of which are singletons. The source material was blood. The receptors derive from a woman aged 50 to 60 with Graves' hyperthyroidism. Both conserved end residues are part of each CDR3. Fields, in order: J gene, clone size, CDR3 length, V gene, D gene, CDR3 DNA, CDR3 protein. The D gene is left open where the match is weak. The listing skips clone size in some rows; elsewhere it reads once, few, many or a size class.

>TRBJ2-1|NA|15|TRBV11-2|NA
TGTGCCAGCAGCTTAGAGTGGGAGAGCTACAATGAGCAGTTCTTC
CASSLEWESYNEQFF
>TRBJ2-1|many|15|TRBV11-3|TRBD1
TGTGCCAGCCGGGGACAGGGTAAAGTTGCCAATGAGCAGTTCTTC
CASRGQGKVANEQFF
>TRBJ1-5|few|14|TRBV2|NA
TGTGCCAGCAGTGAAGACAGGGTAGGGCAGCCCCAGCATTTT
CASSEDRVGQPQHF
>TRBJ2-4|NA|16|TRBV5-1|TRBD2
TGCGCCAGCAGCTTAGCGGGAGGGCCTGACCAAAACATTCAGTACTTC
CASSLAGGPDQNIQYF
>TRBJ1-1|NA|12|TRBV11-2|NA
TGTGCCAGCAGCCTATACAGAACTGAAGCTTTCTTT
CASSLYRTEAFF
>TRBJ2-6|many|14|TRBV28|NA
NA
CASSFGNGANVLTF
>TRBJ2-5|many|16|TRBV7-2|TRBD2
TGTGCCAGCAGCCCCGGGACTAGCGGAGTCCAAGAGACCCAGTACTTC
CASSPGTSGVQETQYF
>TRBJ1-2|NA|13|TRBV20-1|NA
TGCAGTGCCCCCGCGGAAACTTACTATGGCTACACCTTC
CSAPAETYYGYTF
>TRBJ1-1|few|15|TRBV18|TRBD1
TGTGCCAGCTCACAGGGACAGGCGATGAACACTGAAGCTTTCTTT
CASSQGQAMNTEAFF
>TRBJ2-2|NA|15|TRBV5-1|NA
TGCGCCAGCAGCTTGTTAGTGCCGAACACCGGGGAGCTGTTTTTT
CASSLLVPNTGELFF
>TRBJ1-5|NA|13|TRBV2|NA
TGTGCCAGCACGGCAGGGGTCGGTCAGCCCCAGCATTTT
CASTAGVGQPQHF
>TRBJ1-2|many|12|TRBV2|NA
TGTGCCAGCAGTTTCCAGAATTATGGCTACACCTTC
CASSFQNYGYTF
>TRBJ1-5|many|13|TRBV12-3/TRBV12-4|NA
TGTGCCAGCAGTTTAAAGGGAAATCAGCCCCAGCATTTT
CASSLKGNQPQHF
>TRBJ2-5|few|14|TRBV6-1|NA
TGTGCCAGCGGCCGGGCAGTACTACAAGAGACCCAGTACTTC
CASGRAVLQETQYF
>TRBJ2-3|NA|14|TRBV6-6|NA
TGTGCCAGCAGTTACCCGGCGTACACAGATACGCAGTATTTT
CASSYPAYTDTQYF
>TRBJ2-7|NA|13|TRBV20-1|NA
TGCAGTGCTAGAGAAAGGCAGTCCTACGAGCAGTACTTC
CSARERQSYEQYF
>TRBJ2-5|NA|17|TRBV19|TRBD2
TGTGCCAGTAGTACCAGGAAGAAGACTAGCGGGGCTGAGACCCAGTACTTC
CASSTRKKTSGAETQYF
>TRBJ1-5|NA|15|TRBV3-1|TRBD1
TGTGCCAGCAGCCAAAGTACAGGGGGCAATCAGCCCCAGCATTTT
CASSQSTGGNQPQHF
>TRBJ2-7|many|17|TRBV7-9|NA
TGTGCCAGCAGCCAAGGGATCTCTGGCGGGAAAGCCTACGAGCAGTACTTC
CASSQGISGGKAYEQYF
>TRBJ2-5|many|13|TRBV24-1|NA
TGTGCCACCAGTGGCCCAGGCGGGGAGACCCAGTACTTC
CATSGPGGETQYF
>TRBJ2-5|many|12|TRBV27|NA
TGTGCCAGCAGTACCCTTGCGGGGACCCAGTACTTC
CASSTLAGTQYF
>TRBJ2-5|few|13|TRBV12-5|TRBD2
TGTGCTACATTAGCGGGAGCGTCAGAGACCCAGTACTTC
CATLAGASETQYF
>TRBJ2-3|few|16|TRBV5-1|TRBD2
TGCGCCAGCAGCTCGGGACTAGCGGATCTCACAGATACGCAGTATTTT
CASSSGLADLTDTQYF
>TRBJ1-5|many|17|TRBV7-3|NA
TGTGCCAGCAGCCGCGTCCGGGACAAGGCAGGAAATCAGCCCCAGCATTTT
CASSRVRDKAGNQPQHF
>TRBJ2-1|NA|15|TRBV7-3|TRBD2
TGTGCCAGCCGTGGGGGGACTAGCGGGAAGAATGAGCAGTTCTTC
CASRGGTSGKNEQFF
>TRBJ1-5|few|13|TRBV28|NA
TGTGCCAGCAGTTCCATAGTTGGGTCAACCCAGCATTTT
CASSSIVGSTQHF
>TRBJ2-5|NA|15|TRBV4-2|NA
TGTGCCAGCAGCCTGATGCAGGGTTTTGAAGAGACCCAGTACTTC
CASSLMQGFEETQYF
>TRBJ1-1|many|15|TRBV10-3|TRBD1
TGTGCCATCAGTGGGGACAGGGGTCAGAACACTGAAGCTTTCTTT
CAISGDRGQNTEAFF
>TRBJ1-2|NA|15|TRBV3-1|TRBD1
TGTGCCAGCAGTCAAGGACAGGGGATTCCCTATGGCTACACCTTC
CASSQGQGIPYGYTF
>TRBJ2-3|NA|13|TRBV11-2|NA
TGTGCCAGCAGCTTAGATCAATCCGATACGCAGTATTTT
CASSLDQSDTQYF
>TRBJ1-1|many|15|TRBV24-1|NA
TGTGCCACCAGTGGCGGGGATGCGGTGAACACTGAAGCTTTCTTT
CATSGGDAVNTEAFF